The rows below give T cell receptor beta chains drawn from one sample of a study of tumor and adjacent non-tumor tissue in lung cancer. TCRdb fed the multiplex PCR reads into MiXCR, producing one record per CDR3 protein. This sample carries 220,000 or so distinct CDR3 sequences, approximately 74% of them seen once, and the ten largest clones take less than 25%. The sequenced sample consisted of lung tumor tissue. The origin of the receptors is a man between 60 and 75 years old with non-small cell lung cancer. The CDR3 runs from the conserved cysteine through the conserved F or W. D genes are given only for firm matches. Not all rows give a size; the values are once, few, many and, for expanded clones, a class.

TGTGCCAGCAGGCCGGGACATACGATTCCGAACACTGAAGCTTTCTTT | CASRPGHTIPNTEAFF | NA | TRBV12-3/TRBV12-4 | NA | TRBJ1-1
TGTGCCGGCAGCTTGTTATTGGGGGCTAGTCGACGCACAGATACGCAGTATTTT | CAGSLLLGASRRTDTQYF | NA | TRBV5-6 | NA | TRBJ2-3
TGCAGTGCTACCTCGACAGGGCCTAATCAGTCCCGGCATTTT | CSATSTGPNQSRHF | NA | TRBV20-1 | TRBD1 | TRBJ1-5
TGTGCCAGCAGCCAACTACCGGGACACAACTACGAGCAGTACTTC | CASSQLPGHNYEQYF | NA | TRBV4-2 | NA | TRBJ2-7
TGTGCCAGCAGCGACTGGGGGACTGTTAACACTGAGCAGTTCTTC | CASSDWGTVNTEQFF | few | TRBV9 | NA | TRBJ2-1
TGTGCCAGCAGCGCCCTGGGGGCAAAGGGAAACACCATATATTTT | CASSALGAKGNTIYF | medium-sized | TRBV11-2 | NA | TRBJ1-3
TGTGCCGGCAGCCAAGATTATCAGAACTATGGCTACACTTTC | CAGSQDYQNYGYTF | NA | TRBV4-2 | NA | TRBJ1-2
TGTGCCAGCAGCTTTGAGTCGGTATCTGAGGTCAACGTCCTGACTTTC | CASSFESVSEVNVLTF | NA | TRBV11-2 | NA | TRBJ2-6
TGTGCCCGCAGCTTAGAACGACAGGGTTGGGGCTACACCTTC | CARSLERQGWGYTF | NA | TRBV11-3 | TRBD1 | TRBJ1-2
TGCAGTGCTATGAACAGGGTGGATGAGCAGTTCTTC | CSAMNRVDEQFF | NA | TRBV20-1 | NA | TRBJ2-1
TGTGCCAGCAGTTTAGTGTGGATGGGCACTGAAGCTTTCTTT | CASSLVWMGTEAFF | NA | TRBV12-3/TRBV12-4 | NA | TRBJ1-1
TGCAGTGCTACCTCGATAGCAGCTAACTATGGCTACATCTTC | CSATSIAANYGYIF | NA | TRBV20-1 | NA | TRBJ1-2
TGTGCCAACAGTTTATCAACCGGGACAAGGGAAGGCTACAGCTTC | CANSLSTGTREGYSF | NA | TRBV6-2/TRBV6-3 | NA | TRBJ1-2
TGTGCCAGCAGCCCCCTCGGGGGGGCAGATACGCAGTATTTT | CASSPLGGADTQYF | NA | TRBV13 | TRBD2 | TRBJ2-3
TGTGCCAGCAGCTTGGGTCCCGGGTTCTCCTACAAAGAGCAGTTCTTC | CASSLGPGFSYKEQFF | NA | TRBV5-6 | NA | TRBJ2-1
TGCAGCGTTGAACTGGGAAACACCGGGGAGCTGTTTTTT | CSVELGNTGELFF | NA | TRBV29-1 | NA | TRBJ2-2
TGTGCCAGTAGTCCTATCTCTGTGACCAACGTCCTTACTTTC | CASSPISVTNVLTF | NA | TRBV11-2 | NA | TRBJ2-6
TGTGCCAGACCTCGGGACAGGAGGGCTTTATCCTACAATGAGAAGTTCTTT | CARPRDRRALSYNEKFF | once | TRBV6-1 | TRBD1 | TRBJ2-1
TGTGCCAGCAGCCTGGGGAGACAGGGGCACTATGGCTACACCTTC | CASSLGRQGHYGYTF | few | TRBV5-4 | TRBD1 | TRBJ1-2
TGTGCCAGCAGTGCAAAGGGACAGGGACATGGCTACACCTTC | CASSAKGQGHGYTF | NA | TRBV6-5 | TRBD1 | TRBJ1-2
TGCGCCAGCAGACATGGGAGGGCCACTGGAGCTTTCTTT | CASRHGRATGAFF | NA | TRBV10-2 | NA | TRBJ1-1
TGTGACAGCAGCTCCGACGCAGGGGGAGATACGCAGTATTTT | CDSSSDAGGDTQYF | NA | TRBV11-2 | TRBD1 | TRBJ2-3
TGTGCCAGCAGTGTCCCGGACAGGGGGCTAAGCTATGGCTACACCTTC | CASSVPDRGLSYGYTF | many | TRBV6-1 | TRBD1 | TRBJ1-2
TGTGCCAGCAGCTCCGAGGCGGCGGGGTACAATGAGCATTTCTTC | CASSSEAAGYNEHFF | NA | TRBV11-3 | NA | TRBJ2-1
TGTGCCAACAGTTTTTCGGGGGGTCAGCCCCAGCTTTTT | CANSFSGGQPQLF | NA | TRBV12-3/TRBV12-4 | NA | TRBJ1-5
TGCAGTGCTTCCACCACTAGCGGGAGGCCCTCCGGGCAGTACTTC | CSASTTSGRPSGQYF | many | TRBV20-1 | TRBD2 | TRBJ2-7
TGCAGTGCCTTCGACAGTGGACGCTACGAGCAGTACTTC | CSAFDSGRYEQYF | many | TRBV20-1 | NA | TRBJ2-7
TGTGTCAGCACCAAGCGAGCGGACACCGTGGAGCTGTTTTTT | CVSTKRADTVELFF | NA | TRBV11-3 | NA | TRBJ2-2
TGCACCAGCAGCCAAGATCGGGGACAGGGCTACAATCAGCCCCAGCATTTT | CTSSQDRGQGYNQPQHF | once | TRBV4-1 | TRBD1 | TRBJ1-5
TGCTCCACAGGGGGCACAAATAATTCACCCCTCCACTTT | CSTGGTNNSPLHF | many | TRBV20-1 | TRBD1 | TRBJ1-6
TGCAGTGCTAGAGATAGCGGACAGGGGTTAGATACGCAGTATTTT | CSARDSGQGLDTQYF | many | TRBV20-1 | TRBD1 | TRBJ2-3
TGTGCCAGCAGTTTTTCGGTGTGGGTTAGCGGGGCCTACTCTGGGGCCAACGTCCTGGCTTTC | CASSFSVWVSGAYSGANVLAF | NA | TRBV12-3/TRBV12-4 | TRBD2 | TRBJ2-6
TGCGCCAGCAGTGCCCGGGCCGACAATGAGCAGTTCTTC | CASSARADNEQFF | NA | TRBV10-1 | NA | TRBJ2-1
TGCAGTGCCAGAGGGACTAGCGGGAGTTATGGCAATGAGCAGTTCTTC | CSARGTSGSYGNEQFF | many | TRBV20-1 | TRBD2 | TRBJ2-1
TGTGCCAGCAGTTACGTTGCTAGCGGGCGGGATGAGCAGTTCTTC | CASSYVASGRDEQFF | many | TRBV6-2/TRBV6-3 | TRBD2 | TRBJ2-1
TGTGCCAGTAACTCACCGGGACAGAGCTCCTACGAGCAGTACTTC | CASNSPGQSSYEQYF | NA | TRBV6-6 | TRBD1 | TRBJ2-7
TGCGCCAGCAGCCAAGACTCGTCAGGGGTGAACACTGAAGCATTCTTT | CASSQDSSGVNTEAFF | NA | TRBV4-3 | NA | TRBJ1-1
TGTGCCAGCAGTTTAAGTCATAGCGGGCGTGGGCGGGAGCTGTTTTTT | CASSLSHSGRGRELFF | NA | TRBV12-3/TRBV12-4 | TRBD2 | TRBJ2-2
TGCAGTGCCAACTTTGTGACAGGGGTTTGTTCACCCCTCCACTTT | CSANFVTGVCSPLHF | NA | TRBV29-1 | TRBD1 | TRBJ1-6
TGCAGTGCTGAGACACCAGCGGGGTCACAAGAGACCCAGTACTTC | CSAETPAGSQETQYF | once | TRBV20-1 | TRBD2 | TRBJ2-5
TGTGTCAGCAGTCCAGGGGCGGACAACTATGAGCAGTACTTC | CVSSPGADNYEQYF | NA | TRBV12-3/TRBV12-4 | NA | TRBJ2-7
TGTGCCAGCAGTTACCGGGCAACCTACACCTGGGAGCTGTTTTTT | CASSYRATYTWELFF | NA | TRBV6-5 | NA | TRBJ2-2
TGCAGTGATAGAGATGGGGGCAGGAAAGGGGGTGAGCAGTACTTC | CSDRDGGRKGGEQYF | NA | TRBV20-1 | NA | TRBJ2-7
TGTGCCAGCAGTCCAAGGGGGTTTTTTTCCTACGAGCAGTACTTC | CASSPRGFFSYEQYF | NA | TRBV12-3/TRBV12-4 | NA | TRBJ2-7
TGCAGCGCTAGAGCTATGACAGTCCATAGCAATCAGTCCCAGCATTTT | CSARAMTVHSNQSQHF | NA | TRBV20-1 | NA | TRBJ1-5
TGCAGCGGAGAACCTCGGGACGTCTCGTTGTGGAACCATGAGCAGTTCTTC | CSGEPRDVSLWNHEQFF | many | TRBV29-1 | NA | TRBJ2-1
TGTGCCAGCAGCTTGCCTCACAAGACCTCTGGAAACACCATATATTTT | CASSLPHKTSGNTIYF | NA | TRBV5-6 | NA | TRBJ1-3
TGTGCCACCAGTGAGGGCAGGGTCGGTTCACCCCTCCACTTT | CATSEGRVGSPLHF | NA | TRBV24-1 | NA | TRBJ1-6
TGCAGTGCTAGAGAAAGTGGACTGGCTGGGGCCAACGTCCTGACTTTC | CSARESGLAGANVLTF | NA | TRBV20-1 | NA | TRBJ2-6
TGCGGTGGGGGACAGGGCTTTTATATGCAGTATTTT | CGGGQGFYMQYF | NA | TRBV20-1 | TRBD1 | TRBJ2-3
TGCGGCGTTGAAGATGGATCCGCTGAAGCTTTATTT | CGVEDGSAEALF | NA | TRBV29-1 | NA | TRBJ1-1
TGTGCCACCGGTGAGTCTAGCGGGCCTCACACCAATGAGCAGTTCTTC | CATGESSGPHTNEQFF | once | TRBV24-1 | TRBD2 | TRBJ2-1
TGTGCCAGCAGTTTAAATTGGGTGGAGTCGGCGCAGTACTTC | CASSLNWVESAQYF | NA | TRBV12-3/TRBV12-4 | NA | TRBJ2-7
TGTGCCACCAGTCTACAGGGGGCCGGAAACACCATATATTTT | CATSLQGAGNTIYF | NA | TRBV12-3/TRBV12-4 | TRBD1 | TRBJ1-3
TGCAGTGCTAGCCACAGCGGGGGCACAGATACGCAGTATTTT | CSASHSGGTDTQYF | many | TRBV20-1 | TRBD2 | TRBJ2-3
TGCAGTGCTAGAGGGGGGACTGTTAATTACAATGAGCAGTTCTTC | CSARGGTVNYNEQFF | few | TRBV20-1 | NA | TRBJ2-1
TGTGCCAGCAGCTCAACGACAGGGTTCTATGGCTACACCTTC | CASSSTTGFYGYTF | NA | TRBV12-3/TRBV12-4 | TRBD1 | TRBJ1-2
TGTGCCAGCGGTTCCCCGACAGGGGGGAATCAGCCCCAGCATTTT | CASGSPTGGNQPQHF | NA | TRBV12-3/TRBV12-4 | TRBD1 | TRBJ1-5
TGTGTAAGCAATGATACCTGGACCGCGGGGGCCCAGTACTTC | CVSNDTWTAGAQYF | NA | TRBV6-5 | TRBD2 | TRBJ2-5
TGTGCCAGCAGTTACTGGGGATCTGGGGCCAACGTCCTGACTTTC | CASSYWGSGANVLTF | few | TRBV6-2/TRBV6-3 | NA | TRBJ2-6